Each of the 5 T cell receptor beta chains below was sequenced from the same sample in a study of neoadjuvant anti-PD-1 for oral cavity cancer. Indicated time point: after neoadjuvant nivolumab, at surgical resection. Repertoires were generated with immunoSEQ multiplex PCR, while TCRdb's copy carries only in-frame clones and drops some. Counted here are about 12,000 clones, 60% to 85% occurring once; the ten biggest clones make up more than 2.5%. This specimen consisted of PBMCs, obtained after nivolumab (anti-PD-1) treatment. The receptors stem from a person between 40 and 85 years old with oral cavity squamous cell carcinoma.

V is TRBV14 and J is TRBJ2-2; 8 bases map to TRBD1. The germline V gene has CDR1 SGHDN and CDR2 FVKESK. This CDR3 has 19 residues. Trimming removed 0 bases from V and 4 bases from J; junction bases left unmatched: 13. CDR3 coding DNA: TGTGCCAGCAGCCAAGATCCCCCGGGACAGGCAGGGGCCACCGGGGAGCTGTTTTTT. Encoded protein: CASSQDPPGQAGATGELFF.

The chain is built from TRBV4-2 and TRBJ1-4; a possible D gene is TRBD1 (6 bases). Germline V CDR1 and CDR2: LGHNA, YNFKEQ. This CDR3 comprises 18 residues. V dropped 3 bases and J dropped 3 bases, with 20 bases sitting between them. The CDR3 is CASSHRLTGGQSNEKLFF. CDR3 bases: TGTGCCAGCAGCCACCGACTAACGGGGGGCCAATCTAATGAAAAACTGTTTTTT.

This clone is a singleton in its sample. This chain joins TRBV2 and TRBJ1-1, with TRBD1 as a possible D gene (5 bases). The CDR3 sequence is 14 residues long. The germline V gene has CDR1 SNHLY and CDR2 FYNNEI. V was pared by 0 bases and J by 4 bases, with 9 bases between. CDR3 in DNA: TGTGCCAGCAGTGAAGCGCCTGGGGCCACTGAAGCTTTCTTT. It specifies CASSEAPGATEAFF.

V is TRBV5-1 and J is TRBJ2-2; 9 bases match TRBD1. V shed 5 bases and J 6 bases; nucleotides not matched to a gene: 23. The CDR3 is made up of 20 amino acids. CDR1 and CDR2 (germline): SGHRS, YFSETQ. This chain's CDR3 is CASSYFWLPNRGRESGELFF. Here the CDR3 DNA reads TGCGCCAGCAGTTATTTTTGGCTACCAAACAGGGGGCGTGAATCCGGGGAGCTGTTTTTT.

The chain employs TRBV15 and TRBJ2-7, with D tentatively TRBD1 or TRBD2 (5 bases each). With 4 bases removed from V and 2 bases from J, the gap between germline ends came to 12 bases. This CDR3 has 14 residues. CDR1 is LNHNV and CDR2 is YYDKDF in the germline V gene (reference sequence). The CDR3: CATSTPGRTYEQYF. DNA for the CDR3: TGTGCCACCAGCACCCCGGGACGGACCTACGAGCAGTACTTC. The full variable domain, rest sourced from reference TRBV15 and TRBJ2-7, is DAMVIQNPRYQVTQFGKPVTLSCSQTLNHNVMYWYQQKSSQAPKLLFHYYDKDFNNEADTPDNFQSRRPNTSFCFLDIRSPGLGDTAMYLCATSTPGRTYEQYFGPGTRLTVT.